The following is a T cell receptor beta chain sequence with its context. No antigen is known for it. As to time point: persistent/refractory GD, antithyroid drugs over 5 years with positive TRAb. The TCR library was made from RNA that had been extracted from PBMCs in TRIzol. From an endocrinology department in Xi'an, China, came the patients. CDR3 regions were amplified by Arm-PCR using iRepertoire HTBI primers to build TCR beta libraries. TCRdb reprocessed the multiplex PCR reads via MiXCR and lists one record per CDR3 protein. The sample lists 350,000 to 500,000 distinct CDR3 sequences; under 25% were seen once. This CDR3 comprises 13 residues. Germline CDR1 SGHRS, CDR2 YFSETQ. V was cut by 5 bases and J by 1 base, with 9 bases left in between. This entry is derived from a study of regulatory T cells in long-lasting Graves disease. Broader study findings: Rather than thyroid tissue, only peripheral blood underwent study. Between persistent patients, about 2,800 public clonotypes were shared, exceeding the 800 to 1,000 shared between new patients. Persistent Graves' patients had lower TCR diversity than newly diagnosed ones.

The specimen comprised peripheral blood mononuclear cells (PBMCs), sampled when the disease was refractory, from a patient treated with antithyroid drugs. The J gene is TRBJ1-1, the V gene TRBV5-1; D unclear. This receptor was identified in a female donor with Graves disease. CDR3 residues: CASRLQTNTEAFF. In DNA form, the CDR3 reads TGCGCCAGCAGGCTTCAGACGAACACTGAAGCTTTCTTT. The full variable domain, with the rest looked up from reference TRBV5-1 and TRBJ1-1, is KAGVTQTPRYLIKTRGQQVTLSCSPISGHRSVSWYQQTPGQGLQFLFEYFSETQRNKGNFPGRFSGRQFSNSRSEMNVSTLELGDSALYLCASRLQTNTEAFFGQGTRLTVV.